Given below is one T cell receptor beta chain in context. Its target is unknown. Germline V gives CDR1 LGHNA, CDR2 YSLEER. After removal of 0 bases from V and 3 bases from J, the junction contained 6 bases not matched to a gene. The CDR3 is 16 residues long. CDR3 regions were amplified by Arm-PCR using iRepertoire HTBI primers to build TCR beta libraries. TCRdb analysed the multiplex PCR reads with MiXCR anew, one entry per CDR3 protein. The sample yields approximately 380,000 distinct CDR3 sequences, roughly 20% seen once. The data derive from a study of regulatory T cells in long-lasting Graves disease. Findings and caveats of the study: TCR diversity was lower in persistent than newly diagnosed Graves' disease.

Specified time point: persistent/refractory GD, antithyroid drugs over 5 years with positive TRAb. Scientists built the TCR library using RNA that was extracted from PBMCs. V usage is TRBV4-3 and J usage is TRBJ1-1; 8 bases are shared with TRBD1. This clonotype was sampled from a female donor with Graves disease. This sample comprised peripheral blood mononuclear cells (PBMCs), obtained when the disease was refractory, from a patient treated with antithyroid drugs. DNA of the CDR3: TGCGCCAGCAGCCAAGACAGGGGGCGTTCGTACACTGAAGCTTTCTTT. Translation: CASSQDRGRSYTEAFF.